The next 19 T cell receptor beta chains were all read from a single sample in a study of T-cell memory formation after mild COVID-19. TCRdb ran MiXCR on the 5' RACE reads and lists one entry per CDR3 protein. The table includes 450,000 to 700,000 distinct CDR3 sequences, about a sixth detected once. The sequenced material came from PBMCs or a T cell subset sorted from them (not recorded which). The receptors originated from an adult woman who had mild COVID-19 (a few samples of this study predate the infection). Cell type and time point are not known.

This clonotype was seen a few times. The chain recombines TRBV3-1 with TRBJ2-2, with TRBD2 matching over 10 bases. The germline V gene encodes CDR1 LGHDT and CDR2 YNNKEL (reference sequence). Trimming removed 1 base from V and 7 bases from J; junction bases left unmatched: 0. The CDR3 is 14 residues long. CDR3 amino acids: CASSQGLAGGELFF. CDR3 DNA: TGTGCCAGCAGCCAAGGACTAGCGGGCGGGGAGCTGTTTTTT.

There are a few counts of this clonotype. The gene calls are TRBV27 and TRBJ2-7; TRBD2 might be the D (6 bases). CDR1 is MNHEY and CDR2 is SMNVEV in the germline V gene (reference sequence). The CDR3 has 16 residues. Trimming took 5 bases from V and 3 from J, leaving 20 bases between them. The CDR3 bases are TGTGCCAGCAGTACGACTCCCGGGAGACAAGACTACGAGCAGTACTTC. Translating gives CASSTTPGRQDYEQYF.

The rearrangement joins TRBV6-5 to TRBJ2-1, with no clear D. Trimming shortened V by 4 bases and J by 2 bases, and 12 bases separated the two germline ends. Germline CDR1 MNHEY, CDR2 SVGAGI. There are 15 residues in the CDR3. CDR3 residues: CASSSLEVAYNEQFF. The CDR3 region has the DNA TGTGCCAGCAGTTCGCTAGAGGTAGCCTACAATGAGCAGTTCTTC.

The genes are TRBV12-3 or TRBV12-4 and TRBJ1-5; TRBD1 aligns across 7 bases. Germline trimming cut 6 bases from V and 7 bases from J; bases unmatched to any gene: 15. This CDR3 is 16 amino acids long. CDR3 sequence reads: CASSQGVVSLNQPQHF. CDR3 coding DNA: TGTGCCAGCAGCCAGGGGGTCGTATCCCTTAACCAGCCCCAGCATTTT.

The chain employs TRBV18 and TRBJ2-7, with TRBD2 matching over 7 bases. There are 15 residues in the CDR3. CDR1 and CDR2 (germline): KGHSH, LQKENI. Trimming at V came to 3 bases and at J to 4 bases, leaving 9 bases not matched to a gene. CDR3 DNA: TGTGCCAGCTCACCCCCACTGAGGGAGGGGTACGAGCAGTACTTC. This translates into CASSPPLREGYEQYF.

The table lists this clonotype with a few counts. The J gene is TRBJ2-3, the V gene TRBV7-9, with D perhaps assigned TRBD1 or TRBD2 (5 bases each). The CDR3 contains 15 residues. The germline CDR1 and CDR2 sequences are SEHNR and FQNEAQ (reference sequence). Trimming cost V 2 bases and J 2 bases, with 11 bases left between them. Here the CDR3 reads CASSLTGPDTDTQYF. DNA for the CDR3: TGTGCCAGCAGCTTAACGGGACCGGACACAGATACGCAGTATTTT.

This clonotype showed up just a few times. V gene TRBV7-9 combines with J gene TRBJ1-1; 9 bases line up with TRBD1. The germline V gene has CDR1 SEHNR and CDR2 FQNEAQ (reference sequence). V trimming: 5 bases; J trimming: 5 bases; junction bases outside the gene matches: 6. The CDR3 covers 14 residues. The CDR3 reads CASSTTGGTTEAFF. CDR3 nucleotide sequence: TGTGCCAGCAGCACTACAGGGGGCACGACTGAAGCTTTCTTT.

V is TRBV2 and J is TRBJ2-3, with 9 bases matching TRBD2. The germline V gene has CDR1 SNHLY and CDR2 FYNNEI. The J segment lost 4 bases and the V segment lost 6 bases, leaving 5 bases of the junction unmatched. This CDR3 is built from 14 residues. CDR3 nucleotides: TGTGCCAGCAGGGGCGGGGGGGCCGCAGATACGCAGTATTTT. Protein sequence: CASRGGGAADTQYF.

The gene calls are TRBV6-5 and TRBJ1-4; 11 nucleotides match TRBD1. The CDR3 covers 14 residues. V gave up 8 bases and J gave up 7 bases; unmatched junction bases: 6. CDR1 is MNHEY and CDR2 is SVGAGI in the germline V gene. In DNA form, the CDR3 reads TGTGCCAGCCGTTCCGGGACAGGGGGTGAAAAACTGTTTTTT. Translation: CASRSGTGGEKLFF.

The V call is TRBV24-1, the J call TRBJ2-3; no clear D gene. Germline lookup yields CDR1 KGHDR and CDR2 SFDVKD. This CDR3 has 15 amino acids. The V gene lost 1 base and the J gene lost 2 bases, with 9 bases spanning the gap. CDR3 loop: CATSDFGVHTDTQYF. In nucleotides, the CDR3 is TGTGCCACCAGTGATTTCGGCGTCCACACAGATACGCAGTATTTT.

This clonotype has just a few counts. The J gene is TRBJ2-5, the V gene TRBV12-3 or TRBV12-4; D possibly corresponds to TRBD2 (5 bases). The V gene lost 5 bases and the J gene lost 5 bases, with 15 bases spanning the gap. The CDR3 has 14 residues. Written as DNA, the CDR3 is TGTGCCAGCAGTGCTGGAATAGGCGGGGAGACCCAGTACTTC. This translates into CASSAGIGGETQYF.

This clonotype was recorded a few times. The chain carries TRBV19 and TRBJ1-5; weak D call: TRBD1 (5 bases). The CDR3 is 16 residues long. The V gene lost 8 bases and the J gene lost 0 bases, with 17 bases spanning the gap. Germline values: CDR1 LNHDA, CDR2 SQIVND (reference sequence). The CDR3 region is CASGEGKVYSNQPQHF. CDR3 in DNA: TGTGCCAGTGGGGAGGGGAAGGTATATAGCAATCAGCCCCAGCATTTT. Full variable domain (outside the CDR3, taken from reference TRBV19 and TRBJ1-5): DGGITQSPKYLFRKEGQNVTLSCEQNLNHDAMYWYRQDPGQGLRLIYYSQIVNDFQKGDIAEGYSVSREKKESFPLTVTSAQKNPTAFYLCASGEGKVYSNQPQHFGDGTRLSIL.

There are many counts of this clonotype. J is TRBJ1-5 and V is TRBV5-1; D not certain. V was trimmed by 0 bases and J by 7 bases, leaving 11 bases between them. Germline values: CDR1 SGHRS, CDR2 YFSETQ. The CDR3 has 14 residues. The CDR3 is CASSLGAGGQPQHF. The DNA for the CDR3 is TGCGCCAGCAGCTTGGGGGCGGGAGGCCAGCCCCAGCATTTT.

This clonotype turned up a few times. The chain has TRBV12-3 or TRBV12-4 and TRBJ2-1; D is ambiguous. Trimming stripped 5 bases from V and 10 bases from J, with 12 bases between. This CDR3 contains 12 residues. In DNA form, the CDR3 reads TGTGCCAGCAGTCGAAGCTGGTACGAGCAGTTCTTC. Translated, it gives CASSRSWYEQFF.

The chain combines TRBV27 with TRBJ1-2; 8 bases fit TRBD1. Germline CDR1 reads MNHEY; CDR2 reads SMNVEV (reference sequence). CDR3 length: 16 residues. Trimming at V came to 5 bases and at J to 2 bases, leaving 10 bases not matched to a gene. In DNA, the CDR3 is TGTGCCAGCAGTGCCATCGACAGGGGTCGAAACTATGGCTACACCTTC. Amino acid sequence: CASSAIDRGRNYGYTF.

This clonotype has at least ten counts. This rearrangement joins TRBV7-9 to TRBJ1-2, with 9 nucleotides matching TRBD1. This CDR3 is 15 amino acids long. Unmatched junction bases numbered 4, after V lost 4 bases and J lost 1 base. Germline values: CDR1 SEHNR, CDR2 FQNEAQ (reference sequence). CDR3 loop: CASSSHRGRNYGYTF. The CDR3 nucleotides are TGTGCCAGCAGCTCTCACAGGGGGCGTAACTATGGCTACACCTTC.

This clonotype appeared many times. The CDR3 spells CASSYTNRDYEQYF. CDR3 bases: TGTGCCAGCAGCTACACAAACAGGGACTACGAGCAGTACTTC. The gene calls are TRBV12-3 or TRBV12-4 and TRBJ2-7; a weak D match, TRBD1 (6 bases). The V end was cut by 6 bases, the J end by 3 bases, with 15 bases between. The CDR3 sequence is 14 residues long.

V is TRBV12-3 or TRBV12-4 and J is TRBJ2-5; 7 bases agree with TRBD1. The CDR3 runs 13 residues. V lost 6 bases and J lost 6; bases outside the gene matches: 7. The CDR3 bases are TGTGCCAGCAGCACGACAGGGCAAAAGACCCAGTACTTC. This gives the protein CASSTTGQKTQYF.

V gene TRBV7-2 combines with J gene TRBJ2-2; 8 positions agree with TRBD1. V dropped 3 bases and J dropped 4; count of bases not matched to a gene: 7. Germline CDR1 SGHTA, CDR2 FQGNSA. The CDR3 covers 16 residues. In nucleotides, the CDR3 is TGTGCCAGCAGCTTGGGGCAGGGGGCGGGCACCGGGGAGCTGTTTTTT. This encodes CASSLGQGAGTGELFF.